A selection of T cell receptor beta chains follows, all from one sample in a study of blood T cell repertoires in COVID-19. Sequencing was performed with immunoSEQ multiplex PCR; in TCRdb, only in-frame clones are kept and a portion is missing. The table shows 390,000 or so clones, with around 87% occurring only once. The sample taken for sequencing was peripheral blood. These receptors were taken from a woman aged 30 to 39 with COVID-19, enrolled during active disease. Both conserved end residues are part of each CDR3. D genes are given only for firm matches. Expanded clones get a size class; other rows say once, few or many, or leave the size out.

v_gene: TRBV30; d_gene: NA; abundance: NA; j_gene: TRBJ2-2; CDR3nt: TGTGCCTGGAGTGCCCTGCCATCCGGGGGGCCGAACACCGGGGAGCTGTTTTTT; CDR3aa: CAWSALPSGGPNTGELFF
v_gene: TRBV18; d_gene: TRBD1; abundance: NA; j_gene: TRBJ1-2; CDR3nt: TGTGCCAGCTCAAGTTCCGGGAACAGGGGGCTCGGCTACACCTTC; CDR3aa: CASSSSGNRGLGYTF
v_gene: TRBV27; d_gene: NA; abundance: NA; j_gene: TRBJ2-1; CDR3nt: TGTGCCAGCAGTTCCGACTTAATTGGACTCGCCTACAATGAGCAGTTCTTC; CDR3aa: CASSSDLIGLAYNEQFF
v_gene: TRBV18; d_gene: NA; abundance: few; j_gene: TRBJ1-6; CDR3nt: TGTGCCAGCTCACCTCCCGGGGCAGGGAGGTCACCCCTCCACTTT; CDR3aa: CASSPPGAGRSPLHF
v_gene: TRBV6-5; d_gene: TRBD1; abundance: NA; j_gene: TRBJ1-1; CDR3nt: TGTGCCAGCAGCCGACAGGGCCTGAACACTGAAGCTTTCTTT; CDR3aa: CASSRQGLNTEAFF
v_gene: TRBV10-3; d_gene: NA; abundance: once; j_gene: TRBJ1-2; CDR3nt: TGTGCCATCAGCCAAGCAGGGGTTAACTATGGCTACACCTTC; CDR3aa: CAISQAGVNYGYTF
v_gene: TRBV2; d_gene: NA; abundance: once; j_gene: TRBJ2-3; CDR3nt: TGTGCCAGCAGCAGCCTTTCTAGGTCAGATACGCAGTATTTT; CDR3aa: CASSSLSRSDTQYF
v_gene: TRBV28; d_gene: NA; abundance: NA; j_gene: TRBJ1-2; CDR3nt: TGTGCCAGCAGAGACCGGAGAACCGGAACTCCCTATGGCTACACCTTC; CDR3aa: CASRDRRTGTPYGYTF
v_gene: TRBV7-2; d_gene: NA; abundance: NA; j_gene: TRBJ1-5; CDR3nt: TGTGCCAGCAGCCAACACGGGAGGGACTTCAATCAGCCCCAGCATTTT; CDR3aa: CASSQHGRDFNQPQHF
v_gene: TRBV14; d_gene: NA; abundance: few; j_gene: TRBJ2-1; CDR3nt: TGTGCCAGCAGCCAACCGGGCCTAGCCATCTACAATGAGCAGTTCTTC; CDR3aa: CASSQPGLAIYNEQFF
v_gene: TRBV7-3; d_gene: TRBD2; abundance: NA; j_gene: TRBJ2-1; CDR3nt: TGTGCCAGCAGCCCCCATGCGGGAGGTGTTTACAATGAGCAGTTCTTC; CDR3aa: CASSPHAGGVYNEQFF
v_gene: TRBV5-1; d_gene: TRBD2; abundance: NA; j_gene: TRBJ2-7; CDR3nt: TGCGCCAGCAGCTTGGGAGGGACTAGCGGACTCTACGAGCAGTACTTC; CDR3aa: CASSLGGTSGLYEQYF
v_gene: TRBV5-1; d_gene: NA; abundance: NA; j_gene: TRBJ1-1; CDR3nt: TGCGCCAGCAGCTCGCAAGGGGTGGCGGGGACTGAAGCTTTCTTT; CDR3aa: CASSSQGVAGTEAFF
v_gene: TRBV6-5; d_gene: TRBD1; abundance: NA; j_gene: TRBJ1-5; CDR3nt: TGTGCCAGCACTTATCGACAGGGCCATGAGCCCCAGCATTTT; CDR3aa: CASTYRQGHEPQHF
v_gene: TRBV24-1; d_gene: NA; abundance: NA; j_gene: TRBJ1-2; CDR3nt: TGTGCCACCAGTGGAGGACAGAACTATGGCTACACCTTC; CDR3aa: CATSGGQNYGYTF
v_gene: TRBV29-1; d_gene: NA; abundance: NA; j_gene: TRBJ1-3; CDR3nt: TGCAGCGTTGGAACAGGAATTGGAAACACCATATATTTT; CDR3aa: CSVGTGIGNTIYF
v_gene: TRBV5-6; d_gene: NA; abundance: NA; j_gene: TRBJ1-5; CDR3nt: TGTGCCAGCAGCTCGCTATGGAGGAATCAGCCCCAGCATTTT; CDR3aa: CASSSLWRNQPQHF
v_gene: TRBV2; d_gene: TRBD2; abundance: NA; j_gene: TRBJ2-7; CDR3nt: TGTGCCAGCAAGGGGACTAACTCCTACGAGCAGTACTTC; CDR3aa: CASKGTNSYEQYF